These 23 T cell receptor beta chains were sequenced from one sample in a study of T cell changes during pregnancy in multiple sclerosis. Libraries were prepared by immunoSEQ multiplex PCR; TCRdb keeps only in-frame clonotypes and omits some of them. The sample holds 100,000 or so clones, more than 85% seen once. The sample in question was peripheral blood, obtained in the second trimester of pregnancy. Source of these receptors: a female donor with multiple sclerosis, enrolled in a pregnancy study.

The V gene is TRBV5-1, the J gene TRBJ1-1, with 10 bases lining up with TRBD1. This CDR3 contains 15 residues. Trimming at V came to 4 bases and at J to 5 bases, leaving 8 bases not matched to a gene. CDR1 and CDR2 (germline): SGHRS, YFSETQ. DNA of the CDR3: TGCGCCAGCAGCATTTCTTGGACAGGGGGAACTGAAGCTTTCTTT. This gives the protein CASSISWTGGTEAFF.

The chain combines TRBV7-9 with TRBJ1-5; the match to TRBD1 covers 7 bases. Germline CDR1 reads SEHNR; CDR2 reads FQNEAQ (reference sequence). V shed 1 base, J shed 0 bases, and the junction held 0 bases outside the gene matches. The CDR3 has 15 residues. The DNA of the CDR3 is TGTGCCAGCAGCTTAGGGGACAGTAGCAATCAGCCCCAGCATTTT. This gives the protein CASSLGDSSNQPQHF.

Here the CDR3 reads CASSQDRTHGEPQHF. The CDR3 bases are TGCGCCAGCAGCCAAGATCGTACCCACGGAGAGCCCCAGCATTTT. The chain employs TRBV4-1 and TRBJ1-5; D is unclear. The CDR3 is made up of 15 amino acids. The germline V gene encodes CDR1 MGHRA and CDR2 YSYEKL. V gave up 0 bases and J gave up 8 bases, with 14 bases separating them.

J is TRBJ2-3 and V is TRBV14; 11 bases are shared with TRBD2. The trim removed 4 bases at V and 6 bases at J, leaving 9 bases unmatched. From germline, CDR1 is SGHDN and CDR2 FVKESK. The CDR3 covers 16 residues. In DNA, the CDR3 is TGTGCCAGCAGCCGACCGGGACTAGCGGCAGTGGATACGCAGTATTTT. This sequence encodes CASSRPGLAAVDTQYF.

The genes are TRBV6-1 and TRBJ2-7; 7 bases are shared with TRBD1. The germline CDR1 and CDR2 sequences are MNHNS and SASEGT. The junction had 8 bases not matched to a gene; V was cut back by 6 bases and J by 0 bases. The CDR3 length is 15 residues. DNA for the CDR3: TGTGCCAGCAGGGGGGACAGTCCCCTCTCCTACGAGCAGTACTTC. Amino acid sequence: CASRGDSPLSYEQYF.

This clone was counted once. The chain has TRBV7-9 and TRBJ2-7, with 9 nucleotides matching TRBD1. The CDR3 totals 15 residues. Looked up from germline, CDR1 is SEHNR and CDR2 is FQNEAQ (reference sequence). Losses at the gene ends were 4 bases for V and 3 bases for J; bases not matched to a gene: 7. This CDR3 reads CASSSTGTGLYEQYF. As DNA, the CDR3 is TGTGCCAGCAGCTCAACCGGGACAGGGCTCTACGAGCAGTACTTC.

J is TRBJ1-2 and V is TRBV19; 12 bases are a match to TRBD1. The length of the CDR3 is 17 residues. From germline, CDR1 is LNHDA and CDR2 SQIVND (reference sequence). The trim removed 7 bases at V and 6 bases at J, leaving 15 bases unmatched. The DNA for the CDR3 is TGTGCCAGTACCTCCCTGGCGGGACAGGGGGCTCCGGATGGCTACACCTTC. Translated, it gives CASTSLAGQGAPDGYTF. Together with reference TRBV19 and TRBJ1-2, the CDR3 gives the full variable domain: DGGITQSPKYLFRKEGQNVTLSCEQNLNHDAMYWYRQDPGQGLRLIYYSQIVNDFQKGDIAEGYSVSREKKESFPLTVTSAQKNPTAFYLCASTSLAGQGAPDGYTFGSGTRLTVV.

V usage is TRBV5-6 and J usage is TRBJ2-5; 12 bases line up with TRBD2. The CDR3 loop spans 15 amino acids. The germline V gene encodes CDR1 SGHDT and CDR2 YYEEEE. Trimming removed 0 bases from V and 4 bases from J; junction bases left unmatched: 1. The CDR3 here is CASSLGLAGAETQYF. In nucleotides, the CDR3 is TGTGCCAGCAGCTTGGGACTAGCGGGAGCAGAGACCCAGTACTTC.

As concerns this clone: The identical CDR3 is also encoded by other nucleotide sequences in the sample. J is TRBJ2-7 and V is TRBV19; TRBD2 is a possible D gene (6 bases). With 4 bases removed from V and 0 bases from J, the gap between germline ends came to 13 bases. The CDR3 has 15 residues. Germline assignment: CDR1 LNHDA and CDR2 SQIVND (reference sequence). The CDR3 nucleotides are TGTGCCAGTAGTACCACCGGGACTGGCTCCTACGAGCAGTACTTC. Protein product: CASSTTGTGSYEQYF.

This rearrangement joins TRBV7-2 to TRBJ2-7, with D perhaps matching TRBD2 (5 bases). The CDR3 extends over 14 amino acids. V lost 2 bases and J lost 3, with 11 bases in between. Looked up from germline, CDR1 is SGHTA and CDR2 is FQGNSA. CDR3 residues: CASSLRTSDYEQYF. The DNA for the CDR3 is TGTGCCAGCAGCTTACGGACTTCCGACTACGAGCAGTACTTC.

This rearrangement joins TRBV19 to TRBJ2-7; the match to TRBD2 covers 10 bases. CDR1 and CDR2 (germline): LNHDA, SQIVND (reference sequence). The V segment lost 5 bases and the J segment 3 bases; nucleotides outside the gene matches: 4. The CDR3 is made up of 14 amino acids. The CDR3 DNA sequence: TGTGCCAGTAGTGGCGGACTAGCGGACTACGAGCAGTACTTC. This encodes CASSGGLADYEQYF.

The rearrangement joins TRBV7-3 to TRBJ2-7; D uncertain. The CDR3 runs 12 residues. V lost 6 bases and J 2 bases, leaving 8 bases between the germline ends. Looked up from germline, CDR1 is SGHTA and CDR2 is FQGTGA. The CDR3 protein is CASSDNTYEQYF. CDR3 coding DNA: TGTGCCAGCAGTGACAACACCTACGAGCAGTACTTC.

The chain couples TRBV10-3 to TRBJ2-1, with D possibly TRBD1 on 6 matching bases. This CDR3 is 15 amino acids long. From germline, CDR1 is ENHRY and CDR2 SYGVKD. V dropped 8 bases and J dropped 0 bases, with 14 bases sitting between them. The CDR3 DNA reads as TGTGCCATCTGCCCAACAGGGAGCTCCTACAATGAGCAGTTCTTC. This translates into CAICPTGSSYNEQFF.

V gene TRBV6-4 combines with J gene TRBJ1-4, with TRBD1 matching 12 bases. V trimming: 8 bases; J trimming: 8 bases; junction bases outside the gene matches: 9. Per the germline V gene, CDR1 is MRHNA and CDR2 is SNTAGT. This CDR3 spans 15 amino acids. The CDR3 loop reads CASGRDRGQGEKLFF. CDR3 sequence (DNA): TGTGCCAGCGGCCGGGACAGGGGGCAGGGGGAAAAACTGTTTTTT.

The chain is built from TRBV5-1 and TRBJ2-2; 12 bases are a match to TRBD1. Trimming cost V 4 bases and J 7 bases; bases outside gene matches: 5. The CDR3 has 15 amino acids. CDR1 is SGHRS and CDR2 is YFSETQ in the germline V gene. CDR3 in DNA: TGCGCCAGCAGCCAGGGACAGGGGGCTTACGGGGAGCTGTTTTTT. Translating it yields CASSQGQGAYGELFF.

This CDR3 is CASRKLAGSYNEQFF. CDR3 DNA sequence: TGCGCCAGCAGAAAACTAGCGGGGTCCTACAATGAGCAGTTCTTC. The rearrangement joins TRBV5-1 to TRBJ2-1; 10 bases align to TRBD2. CDR3 size: 15 residues. Germline CDR1 reads SGHRS; CDR2 reads YFSETQ. J lost 1 base, V lost 5 bases, and 3 bases had no gene match.

The rearrangement links TRBV6-5 to TRBJ1-1; possible D gene TRBD1, 5 bases. The CDR3 runs 11 residues. CDR1 MNHEY and CDR2 SVGAGI come from the germline V gene. The V end was cut by 6 bases, the J end by 8 bases, with 10 bases between. The chain's CDR3 is CASRRGKEAFF. CDR3 in DNA: TGTGCCAGCAGGCGGGGCAAGGAAGCTTTCTTT.

This clone was detected only once. The chain joins TRBV5-3 to TRBJ2-7; D is unresolved. TRBV5-3 is assigned to the ORF class and has an uncertain function. The V and J ends lost 4 bases and 0 bases respectively, with 14 bases between them. The CDR3 loop spans 15 amino acids. The CDR3 is CARSPRRAYSYEQYF. The CDR3 DNA reads TGTGCCAGAAGCCCCCGAAGAGCGTACTCCTACGAGCAGTACTTC.

This clone came up once. The chain joins TRBV27 to TRBJ1-4; D is unresolved. V was cut by 4 bases and J by 7 bases, with 22 bases left in between. Germline V lookup: CDR1 MNHEY, CDR2 SMNVEV (reference sequence). This CDR3 region has 17 residues. Here the CDR3 reads CASSSIIPGVWGEKLFF. CDR3 bases: TGTGCCAGCAGTTCAATAATCCCCGGGGTCTGGGGTGAAAAACTGTTTTTT.

The chain links TRBV28 to TRBJ2-7; 8 bases map to TRBD1. The CDR3 runs 17 residues. Germline loops: CDR1 MDHEN, CDR2 SYDVKM. Trimming took 5 bases from V and 5 from J; bases not matched to a gene: 17. CDR3 bases: TGTGCCAGCAGTGGTAGGGAGTACGGAGGACAGGGCCACGAGCAGTACTTC. Protein sequence: CASSGREYGGQGHEQYF.

V is TRBV7-3 and J is TRBJ2-6; the match to TRBD1 covers 10 bases. V was pared by 5 bases and J by 0 bases, with 7 bases of the junction left unmatched. This CDR3 spans 18 amino acids. Germline CDR1 is SGHTA and CDR2 is FQGTGA. The CDR3 coding sequence is TGTGCCAGCAGCGCCCGACAGGGGGCGAACTCTGGGGCCAACGTCCTGACTTTC. As protein: CASSARQGANSGANVLTF.

The rearrangement links TRBV5-1 to TRBJ2-3; 9 bases are shared with TRBD1. CDR3 size: 17 residues. Unmatched junction bases numbered 10, after V lost 3 bases and J lost 2 bases. Germline V gene lookup returns CDR1 SGHRS and CDR2 YFSETQ. CDR3 DNA sequence: TGCGCCAGCAGCTCGCATCTGGGACAGGGTACCACAGATACGCAGTATTTT. Translating it yields CASSSHLGQGTTDTQYF.

The chain employs TRBV30 and TRBJ2-7; possible D gene TRBD2, 5 bases. The CDR3 is 15 residues long. Germline CDR1 reads GTSNPN; CDR2 reads SVGIG (reference sequence). Trimming removed 0 bases from V and 3 bases from J, with 15 bases in between. For the CDR3, the DNA is TGTGCCTGGAGTGTCTTAAGAGGGTTATACTACGAGCAGTACTTC. It translates to CAWSVLRGLYYEQYF.